These 5 T cell receptor beta chains originate from one sample sequenced in a study of blood T cell repertoires in COVID-19 (dated by TCRdb to the early 2020s). Library construction relied on the immunoSEQ multiplex PCR assay. TCRdb took this table from immuneACCESS and kept in-frame rearrangements with V and J called. Such tables lack part of the clones; where checked against another copy, unresolved V genes explain under half of the gap, and the rest is unexplained. This sample has around 120,000 clones in its table, and 75% to 95% of those were observed once. The top ten clones comprise less than 2% of the sample. Input material: peripheral blood. These receptors originate from a human donor with active COVID-19. The donor label of this sample is uncertain.

This clone was detected only once. The rearrangement joins TRBV4-1 to TRBJ2-1; D is undetermined. Germline-derived CDR1 and CDR2 are MGHRA and YSYEKL. V lost 0 bases to trimming and J lost 0 bases, with 15 bases between them. The CDR3 runs 18 residues. This CDR3 is CASSQDGRTFSSYNEQFF. The CDR3 bases are TGCGCCAGCAGCCAAGATGGGCGCACTTTCAGCTCCTACAATGAGCAGTTCTTC.

The chain uses TRBV7-8 and TRBJ2-2; 7 nucleotides line up with TRBD1. Germline CDR1 is SGHVS and CDR2 is FQNEAQ. Unmatched junction bases numbered 9, after V lost 4 bases and J lost 4 bases. This CDR3 region has 16 residues. The CDR3 sequence: CASSWDEAGGTGELFF. CDR3 nucleotide sequence: TGTGCCAGCAGCTGGGACGAAGCAGGGGGCACCGGGGAGCTGTTTTTT.

The chain is built from TRBV11-2 and TRBJ2-2; 9 bases agree with TRBD2. Germline V gene sequence: CDR1 SGHAT, CDR2 FQNNGV. The CDR3 runs to 17 residues. V shed 2 bases, J shed 3 bases, and the junction held 7 bases outside the gene matches. This chain's CDR3 is CASSLSRLAAYTGELFF. The CDR3 DNA follows: TGTGCCAGCAGCTTATCCCGACTAGCGGCGTACACCGGGGAGCTGTTTTTT.

The rearrangement links TRBV24-1 to TRBJ2-5; TRBD1 agrees at 7 bases. CDR3 length: 15 amino acids. Germline loops: CDR1 KGHDR, CDR2 SFDVKD. V lost 3 bases, J lost 6 bases, and 9 bases stayed unmatched. For the CDR3, the DNA is TGTGCCACCAGTGATCCCCGGACAGGATTTCAGACCCAGTACTTC. It yields the protein CATSDPRTGFQTQYF.

The V gene is TRBV6-5, the J gene TRBJ1-1, with D possibly matching TRBD1 (5 bases). CDR1 and CDR2 (germline): MNHEY, SVGAGI. Deletions cut 1 base from V and 1 base from J, with 13 bases between. This CDR3 contains 16 residues. The CDR3 nucleotides read TGTGCCAGCAGTTACTACGGGGGGGATACGAACACTGAAGCTTTCTTT. The encoded protein is CASSYYGGDTNTEAFF.